The 3 T cell receptor beta chains listed next were all sequenced from one sample in a study of T cell responses to AZD1222 COVID-19 vaccine. TCRdb's table, derived via immunoSEQ multiplex PCR, lists solely in-frame clones and lacks some. The table has about 140,000 clones, more than 80% seen once. Material: peripheral blood, obtained on day 0 of AZD1222 vaccination. All receptors derive from an adult in good health.

The chain combines TRBV6-1 with TRBJ2-1; D perhaps matches TRBD2 (5 bases). Germline V lookup: CDR1 MNHNS, CDR2 SASEGT. This CDR3 spans 16 amino acids. The V gene lost 1 base and the J gene lost 9 bases, with 19 bases spanning the gap. The CDR3 nucleotides are TGTGCCAGCAGTGAAGGTTCTAGCCCGTCCTCCGGTGAGCAGTTCTTC. This encodes CASSEGSSPSSGEQFF.

This chain connects TRBV7-3 to TRBJ1-1, with 8 bases matching TRBD1. Per the germline V gene, CDR1 is SGHTA and CDR2 is FQGTGA. The CDR3 is 13 amino acids. The junction had 9 bases not matched to a gene; V was cut back by 5 bases and J by 10 bases. The CDR3 DNA follows: TGTGCCAGCAGCGGGGGACAGGCCCTTGGAGCTTTCTTT. It yields the protein CASSGGQALGAFF.

The chain's CDR3 is CSARGGLEAFF. The CDR3 bases are TGCAGTGCTAGAGGAGGGTTAGAAGCTTTCTTT. The chain links TRBV20-1 to TRBJ1-1; the D is unclear. The CDR3 spans 11 residues. V was shortened by 1 base and J by 8 bases, with 8 bases between the two germline ends. In germline, CDR1 is DFQATT, CDR2 SNEGSKA (reference sequence).